A selection of T cell receptor beta chains follows, all from one sample in a study of cytomegalovirus exposure and HLA in healthy donors. Assay: immunoSEQ multiplex PCR; the TCRdb copy retains only in-frame clones and omits some. The sample lists about 120,000 clones, roughly three quarters occurring once. Sequencing was performed on PBMCs. Source of these receptors: a young man in good health and CMV-seronegative. The CDR3 runs from the conserved cysteine through the conserved F or W. A D gene is named only where the DNA matches it firmly. A clone size is listed for some rows: how often the clone was seen (once, few, many), or a class if it is expanded.

j_gene,d_gene,abundance,v_gene,len,CDR3aa,CDR3nt
TRBJ1-2,NA,few,TRBV15,15,CATSRDLATNYGYTF,TGTGCCACCAGCAGAGATTTGGCCACGAACTATGGCTACACCTTC
TRBJ1-2,TRBD1,NA,TRBV18,15,CASSLQLGGNYGYTF,TGTGCCAGCTCACTCCAATTAGGGGGCAACTATGGCTACACCTTC
TRBJ1-2,NA,few,TRBV5-1,14,CASSYYPGGDGYTF,TGCGCCAGCAGCTACTACCCGGGGGGTGATGGCTACACCTTC
TRBJ2-2,NA,NA,TRBV4-2,16,CASSQDSPFSRGELFF,TGTGCCAGCAGCCAAGATAGTCCATTTAGTCGCGGGGAGCTGTTTTTT
TRBJ2-5,NA,NA,TRBV9,15,CASSGGQTYQETQYF,TGTGCCAGCAGCGGCGGACAGACGTACCAAGAGACCCAGTACTTC
TRBJ2-3,NA,NA,TRBV18,13,CASSSTVTDTQYF,TGTGCCAGCTCATCGACAGTCACAGATACGCAGTATTTT
TRBJ2-2,NA,NA,TRBV11-2,15,CASSLEGTVTGELFF,TGTGCCAGCAGCTTAGAGGGGACTGTTACCGGGGAGCTGTTTTTT
TRBJ2-1,TRBD2,NA,TRBV7-7,15,CASMSGGRGGNEQFF,TGTGCCAGCATGTCGGGCGGGAGGGGAGGCAATGAGCAGTTCTTC
TRBJ2-7,NA,NA,TRBV7-2,18,CASSSPDLGHPKYYEQYF,TGTGCCAGCAGCTCGCCTGACCTGGGACACCCCAAATACTACGAGCAGTACTTC
TRBJ2-1,TRBD2,NA,TRBV19,20,CASSIWVTSGTRHRGNEQFF,TGTGCCAGTAGTATATGGGTGACTAGCGGGACCCGACATCGGGGCAATGAGCAGTTCTTC
TRBJ1-3,NA,NA,TRBV18,15,CASSDTVLPGNTIYF,TGTGCCAGCTCAGATACTGTACTACCTGGAAACACCATATATTTT
TRBJ2-5,NA,NA,TRBV5-5,12,CASSQGGETQYF,TGTGCCAGCAGCCAGGGGGGAGAGACCCAGTACTTC
TRBJ2-3,NA,NA,TRBV7-2,13,CASSPRGTDTQYF,TGTGCCAGCAGCCCACGGGGCACAGATACGCAGTATTTT
TRBJ1-2,TRBD1,NA,TRBV25-1,13,CASSDRGPYGYTF,TGTGCCAGCTCGGACAGGGGGCCTTATGGCTACACCTTC
TRBJ1-3,TRBD1,many,TRBV2,14,CASVTGRSGNTIYF,TGTGCCAGTGTGACAGGGAGATCTGGAAACACCATATATTTT
TRBJ2-7,NA,once,TRBV30,11,CAWTTGYEQYF,TGTGCCTGGACAACAGGCTACGAGCAGTACTTC
TRBJ1-1,TRBD1,NA,TRBV15,16,CATSRAKGQGSTEAFF,TGTGCCACCAGCAGAGCAAAAGGACAGGGATCCACTGAAGCTTTCTTT
TRBJ1-1,TRBD1,many,TRBV4-3,13,CASSDRGSTEAFF,TGCGCCAGCAGTGACAGGGGATCCACTGAAGCTTTCTTT
TRBJ1-1,NA,NA,TRBV28,16,CASKEGLAWGNTEAFF,TGTGCCAGCAAGGAGGGTTTGGCCTGGGGGAACACTGAAGCTTTCTTT
TRBJ2-5,NA,NA,TRBV10-2,13,CASRGTSSATQYF,TGCGCCAGCCGCGGCACTAGCTCCGCGACCCAGTACTTC
TRBJ1-2,NA,NA,TRBV28,12,CASRQQGFGYTF,TGTGCCAGCAGACAACAGGGTTTTGGCTACACCTTC
TRBJ2-2,NA,NA,TRBV10-2,17,CASSEGYYKADTGELFF,TGCGCCAGCAGTGAGGGATACTATAAGGCGGACACCGGGGAGCTGTTTTTT
TRBJ2-7,TRBD1,NA,TRBV28,14,CASRRQGDSYEQYF,TGTGCCAGCAGGAGACAGGGGGATTCCTACGAGCAGTACTTC
TRBJ2-7,NA,NA,TRBV5-4,15,CASSLIQTSSYEQYF,TGTGCCAGCAGCTTGATACAGACGAGCTCCTACGAGCAGTACTTC
TRBJ2-3,TRBD2,NA,TRBV7-9,15,CASSLGGRGADTQYF,TGTGCCAGCAGCTTAGGCGGGAGAGGGGCAGATACGCAGTATTTT
TRBJ1-2,NA,NA,TRBV18,16,CASSPYKQGPHYGYTF,TGTGCCAGCTCACCATACAAACAGGGCCCTCACTATGGCTACACCTTC
TRBJ2-3,NA,NA,TRBV11-2,14,CASSLALSTDTQYF,TGTGCCAGCAGCTTAGCACTTTCCACAGATACGCAGTATTTT
TRBJ2-2,TRBD2,NA,TRBV9,18,CASSVGTSGRAYTGELFF,TGTGCCAGCAGCGTAGGGACTAGCGGGAGGGCCTACACCGGGGAGCTGTTTTTT
TRBJ2-7,NA,NA,TRBV6-6,14,CASSYSREGGQQYF,TGTGCCAGCAGTTACTCGAGGGAGGGGGGACAGCAGTACTTC
TRBJ2-5,TRBD2,NA,TRBV10-2,14,CASSESGLWETQYF,TGCGCCAGCAGTGAGTCGGGACTATGGGAGACCCAGTACTTC
TRBJ1-3,TRBD1,NA,TRBV6-5,16,CASSYSQGTGRDTIYF,TGTGCCAGCAGTTACTCTCAGGGGACAGGTCGGGACACCATATATTTT
TRBJ1-5,NA,NA,TRBV5-5,18,CASSLYSLDRGENQPQHF,TGTGCCAGCAGCTTGTACTCCTTGGACAGAGGGGAAAATCAGCCCCAGCATTTT
TRBJ2-5,TRBD1,once,TRBV2,16,CASSERTGRNQETQYF,TGTGCCAGCAGCGAAAGGACAGGGCGAAACCAAGAGACCCAGTACTTC
TRBJ2-5,NA,NA,TRBV27,15,CASSSRTRGEETQYF,TGTGCCAGCAGTTCTCGCACTAGAGGAGAAGAGACCCAGTACTTC
TRBJ1-2,TRBD1,few,TRBV19,17,CASSAGTGGLDNYGYTF,TGTGCCAGTAGCGCCGGAACAGGGGGCTTAGATAACTATGGCTACACCTTC
TRBJ2-7,NA,NA,TRBV4-3,15,CASSQGSGSGYEQYF,TGCGCCAGCAGCCAGGGTTCAGGGTCGGGCTACGAGCAGTACTTC